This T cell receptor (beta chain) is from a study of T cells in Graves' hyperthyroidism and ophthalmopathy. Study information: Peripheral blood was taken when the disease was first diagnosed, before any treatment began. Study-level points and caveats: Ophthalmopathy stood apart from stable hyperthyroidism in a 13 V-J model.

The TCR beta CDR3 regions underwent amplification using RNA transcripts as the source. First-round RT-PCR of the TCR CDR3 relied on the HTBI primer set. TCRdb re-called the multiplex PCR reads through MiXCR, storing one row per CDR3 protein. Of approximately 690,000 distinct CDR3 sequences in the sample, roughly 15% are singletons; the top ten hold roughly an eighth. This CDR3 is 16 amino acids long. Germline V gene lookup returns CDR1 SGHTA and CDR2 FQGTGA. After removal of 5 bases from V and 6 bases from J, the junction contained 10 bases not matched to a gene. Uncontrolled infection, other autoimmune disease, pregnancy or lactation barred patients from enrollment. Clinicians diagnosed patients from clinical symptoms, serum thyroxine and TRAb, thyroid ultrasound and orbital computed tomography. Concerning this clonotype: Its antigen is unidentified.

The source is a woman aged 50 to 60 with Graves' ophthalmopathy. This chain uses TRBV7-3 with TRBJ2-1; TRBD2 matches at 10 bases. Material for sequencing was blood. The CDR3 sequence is CASSPHSGTSVNEQFF. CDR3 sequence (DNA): TGTGCCAGCAGCCCTCACTCCGGGACTAGCGTCAATGAGCAGTTCTTC.